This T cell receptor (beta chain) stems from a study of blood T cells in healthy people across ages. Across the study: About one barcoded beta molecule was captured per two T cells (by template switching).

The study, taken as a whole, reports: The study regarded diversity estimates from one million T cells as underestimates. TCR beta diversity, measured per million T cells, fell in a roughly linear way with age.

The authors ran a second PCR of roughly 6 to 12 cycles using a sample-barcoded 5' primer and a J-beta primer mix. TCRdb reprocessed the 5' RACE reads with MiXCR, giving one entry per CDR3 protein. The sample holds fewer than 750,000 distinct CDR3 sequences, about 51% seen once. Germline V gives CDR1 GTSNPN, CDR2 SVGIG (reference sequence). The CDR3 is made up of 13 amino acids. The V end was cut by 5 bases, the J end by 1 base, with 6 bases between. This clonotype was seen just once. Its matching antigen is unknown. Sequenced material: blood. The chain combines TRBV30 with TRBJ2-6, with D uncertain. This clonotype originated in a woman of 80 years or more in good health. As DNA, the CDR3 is TGTGCCTGGGTTAATTCTGGGGCCAACGTCCTGACTTTC. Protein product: CAWVNSGANVLTF.